This T cell receptor (beta chain) was identified during a study of CD8 T cells in ankylosing spondylitis. Making use of molecular barcodes, quantitative 5'-RACE generated TCR beta libraries. TCRdb reanalysed the 5' RACE reads using MiXCR and keeps one entry per CDR3 protein. The data show 300,000 to 400,000 distinct CDR3 sequences, 20% to 25% seen once. Germline V lookup: CDR1 MNHNS, CDR2 SASEGT. Trimming removed 6 bases from V and 3 bases from J, with 14 bases in between. The CDR3 runs 14 residues. What was sequenced was blood, either unsorted or a sorted T cell fraction (not recorded which). This clonotype was obtained from a male donor with ankylosing spondylitis or in good health (not recorded which). The chain has TRBV6-1 and TRBJ1-2; D not resolved. CDR3 nucleotides: TGTGCCAGCAGAGCCTCTCAGGCGGACTATGGCTACACCTTC. Its translation: CASRASQADYGYTF.